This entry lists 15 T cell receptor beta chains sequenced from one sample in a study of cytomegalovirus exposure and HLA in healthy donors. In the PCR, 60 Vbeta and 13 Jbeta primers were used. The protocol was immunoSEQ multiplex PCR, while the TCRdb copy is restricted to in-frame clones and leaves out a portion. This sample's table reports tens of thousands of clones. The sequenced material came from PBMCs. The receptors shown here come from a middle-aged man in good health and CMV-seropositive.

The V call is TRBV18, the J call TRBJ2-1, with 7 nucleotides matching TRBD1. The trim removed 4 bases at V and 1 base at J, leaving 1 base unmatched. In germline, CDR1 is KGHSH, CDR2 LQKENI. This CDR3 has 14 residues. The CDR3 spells CASSRDSSYNEQFF. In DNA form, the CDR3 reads TGTGCCAGCTCACGGGACAGTTCCTACAATGAGCAGTTCTTC.

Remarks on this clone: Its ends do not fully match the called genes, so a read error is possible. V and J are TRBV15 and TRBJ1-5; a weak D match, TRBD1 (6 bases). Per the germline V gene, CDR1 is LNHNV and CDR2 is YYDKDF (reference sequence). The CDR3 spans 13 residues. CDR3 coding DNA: TGTGCCACCAGCCCCCGGGACAATCAACCCCAGCATTTT. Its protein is CATSPRDNQPQHF.

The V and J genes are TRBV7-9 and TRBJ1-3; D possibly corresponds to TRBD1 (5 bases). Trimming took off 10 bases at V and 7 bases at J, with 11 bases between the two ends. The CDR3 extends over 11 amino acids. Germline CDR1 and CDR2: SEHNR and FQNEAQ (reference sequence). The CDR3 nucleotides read TGTGCCATTACCGACAGCAACACCATATATTTT. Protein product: CAITDSNTIYF.

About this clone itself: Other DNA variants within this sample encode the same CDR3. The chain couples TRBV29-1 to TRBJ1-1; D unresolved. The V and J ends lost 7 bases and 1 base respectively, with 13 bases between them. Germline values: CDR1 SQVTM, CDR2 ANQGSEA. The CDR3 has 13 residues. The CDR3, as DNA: TGCAGCGCTATAGCCCCGGGGAACACTGAAGCTTTCTTT. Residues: CSAIAPGNTEAFF.

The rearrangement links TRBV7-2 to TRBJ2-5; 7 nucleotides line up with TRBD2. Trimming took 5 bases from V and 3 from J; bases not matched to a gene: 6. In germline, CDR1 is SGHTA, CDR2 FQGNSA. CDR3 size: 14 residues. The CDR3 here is CASSQRLAEETQYF. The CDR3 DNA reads TGTGCCAGCAGCCAACGACTAGCTGAAGAGACCCAGTACTTC.

The CDR3 reads CASRRTGGSGYTF. The CDR3 nucleotides read TGTGCCAGCAGACGGACAGGGGGCTCTGGCTACACCTTC. The rearrangement uses TRBV11-1 and TRBJ1-2, with 11 bases matching TRBD1. Germline CDR1 reads SGHAT; CDR2 reads FQDESV (reference sequence). The CDR3 is 13 amino acids. Germline trimming cut 6 bases from V and 7 bases from J; bases unmatched to any gene: 4.

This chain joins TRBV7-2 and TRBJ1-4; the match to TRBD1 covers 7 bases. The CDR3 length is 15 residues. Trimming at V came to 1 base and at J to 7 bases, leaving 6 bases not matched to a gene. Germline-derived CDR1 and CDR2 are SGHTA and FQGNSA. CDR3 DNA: TGTGCCAGCAGCTTAGTTGGGACAGTATTTGAAAAACTGTTTTTT. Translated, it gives CASSLVGTVFEKLFF.

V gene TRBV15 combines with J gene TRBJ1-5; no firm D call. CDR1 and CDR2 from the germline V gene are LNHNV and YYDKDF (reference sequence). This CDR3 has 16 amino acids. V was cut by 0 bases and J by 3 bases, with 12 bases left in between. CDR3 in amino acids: CATSRDPSGYNQPQHF. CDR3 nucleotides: TGTGCCACCAGCAGAGATCCAAGCGGATACAATCAGCCCCAGCATTTT.

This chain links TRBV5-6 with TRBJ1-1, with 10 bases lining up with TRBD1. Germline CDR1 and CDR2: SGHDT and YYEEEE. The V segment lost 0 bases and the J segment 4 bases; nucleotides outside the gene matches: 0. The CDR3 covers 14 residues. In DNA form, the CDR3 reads TGTGCCAGCAGCTTGGGGGACAGGGGCACTGAAGCTTTCTTT. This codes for CASSLGDRGTEAFF.

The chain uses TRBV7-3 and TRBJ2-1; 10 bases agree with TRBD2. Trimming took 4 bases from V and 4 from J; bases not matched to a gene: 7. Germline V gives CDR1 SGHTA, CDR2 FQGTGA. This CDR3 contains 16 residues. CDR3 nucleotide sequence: TGTGCCAGCAGCTCCCAAGGGACTAGCGAATACAATGAGCAGTTCTTC. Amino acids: CASSSQGTSEYNEQFF.

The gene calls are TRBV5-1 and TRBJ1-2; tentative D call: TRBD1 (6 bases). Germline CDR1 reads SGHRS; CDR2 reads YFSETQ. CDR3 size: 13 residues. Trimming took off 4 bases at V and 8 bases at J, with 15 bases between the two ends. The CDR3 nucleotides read TGCGCCAGCAGCCTAGCAGGGGAGCCGGGCTACACCTTC. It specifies CASSLAGEPGYTF.

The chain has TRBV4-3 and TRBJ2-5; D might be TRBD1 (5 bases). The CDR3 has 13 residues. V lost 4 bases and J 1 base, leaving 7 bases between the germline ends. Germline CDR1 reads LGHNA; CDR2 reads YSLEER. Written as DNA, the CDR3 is TGCGCCAGCAGCCTGACAGCCCAAGAGACCCAGTACTTC. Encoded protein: CASSLTAQETQYF.

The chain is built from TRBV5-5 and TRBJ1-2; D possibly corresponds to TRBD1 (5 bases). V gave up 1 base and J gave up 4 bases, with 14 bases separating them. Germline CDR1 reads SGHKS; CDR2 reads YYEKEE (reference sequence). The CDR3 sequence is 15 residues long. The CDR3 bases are TGTGCCAGCAGCTTGTGGGAGGGGCAGACCTATGGCTACACCTTC. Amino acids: CASSLWEGQTYGYTF.

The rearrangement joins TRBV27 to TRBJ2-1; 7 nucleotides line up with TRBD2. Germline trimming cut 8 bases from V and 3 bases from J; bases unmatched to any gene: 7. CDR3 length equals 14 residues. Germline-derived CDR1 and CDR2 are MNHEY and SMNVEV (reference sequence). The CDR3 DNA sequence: TGTGCCAGCCAGAAGTGGGGGGGCTACAATGAGCAGTTCTTC. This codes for CASQKWGGYNEQFF.

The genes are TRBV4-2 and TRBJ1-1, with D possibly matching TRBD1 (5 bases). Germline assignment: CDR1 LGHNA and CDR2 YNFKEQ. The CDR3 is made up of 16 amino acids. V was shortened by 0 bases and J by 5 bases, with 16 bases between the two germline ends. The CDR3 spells CASSQDAEGLLTEAFF. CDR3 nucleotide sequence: TGTGCCAGCAGCCAAGACGCGGAGGGGTTGTTGACTGAAGCTTTCTTT.